The rows below give T cell receptor beta chains drawn from one sample of a study of blood T cell repertoires in COVID-19. Sequencing used immunoSEQ multiplex PCR; TCRdb keeps in-frame clones, though not all of them. The table has about 62,000 clones, 76% seen once. The sample taken for sequencing was peripheral blood. The receptors shown here come from a woman aged 50 to 65 with active or convalescent COVID-19. The conserved cysteine and the conserved F or W are not part of the CDR3 here.

V,J,CDR3
TRBV5-1,TRBJ2-5,ASSPKRDSGGQETQY
TRBV7-9,TRBJ2-1,ASSAQAGVGQLGNEQF
TRBV9,TRBJ2-3,ASSVGLEVADTQY
TRBV5-1,TRBJ2-5,DVGPETQY
TRBV27,TRBJ1-2,ASSMRRTGNNYGYT
TRBV7-3,TRBJ2-1,ASSSWTSGRFNEQF
TRBV12-3/TRBV12-4,TRBJ2-1,ASTGGMGHEQF
TRBV6-5,TRBJ1-1,ASSYRQGTEAF
TRBV30,TRBJ1-3,AWATGGNTIY
TRBV28,TRBJ2-7,ASSLSSGSYEQY
TRBV24-1,TRBJ1-2,ATSDGPGQGIYGYT
TRBV4-3,TRBJ2-3,ASSQGSFVEEVDTQY
TRBV7-3,TRBJ2-3,ASSPTGTFTDTQY
TRBV11-2,TRBJ2-7,ASSFPGQVYPPYEQY
TRBV30,TRBJ1-4,AWSSGSTNEKLF
TRBV7-2,TRBJ2-7,ASSWAPGLSYEQY
TRBV3-1/TRBV3-2,TRBJ2-1,ASSQQFAGEGTYNEQF
TRBV11-3,TRBJ2-1,ASSLDGRVHNEQF
TRBV6-2/TRBV6-3,TRBJ2-3,ASSALGGTQY
TRBV20-1,TRBJ2-5,SASDLLAGFQETQY
TRBV27,TRBJ1-1,ASRGQGWTEAF
TRBV18,TRBJ1-2,ASSTDEWGYT
TRBV6-6,TRBJ2-7,ASSLGLAGYEQY
TRBV24-1,TRBJ2-1,ATSEPGLAGVRNEQF
TRBV2,TRBJ1-2,ASSGRKASETIGYT
TRBV6-4,TRBJ2-2,ASSASGSGTGELF
TRBV27,TRBJ2-5,ASSLRGPQETQY
TRBV30,TRBJ1-2,ACTGTGSPGYT
TRBV19,TRBJ2-3,ASKDRGGTDTQY
TRBV7-9,TRBJ1-4,ASSYRATNEKLF
TRBV10-3,TRBJ1-1,AISESMAGGRAF
TRBV6-6,TRBJ2-5,ASSSRDSAETQY
TRBV10-3,TRBJ2-1,AISGTRAVSDEQF
TRBV6-4,TRBJ2-2,ASSVYRGSGELF
TRBV24-1,TRBJ2-3,ATSGTGFETRNTQY
TRBV4-2,TRBJ2-1,ASSQDLLAGSPQQQF
TRBV19,TRBJ2-5,ASSITGGMETQY
TRBV5-4,TRBJ2-1,ASSLGAGTYNEQF
TRBV19,TRBJ1-2,ASSISREGYT
TRBV4-2,TRBJ2-3,ASSQEKSRADTQY
TRBV7-2,TRBJ2-3,ASSLATSSGADTQY
TRBV21-1,TRBJ2-1,ASSNRLRDRGFDEQF
TRBV29-1,TRBJ1-1,SAQGFLNTEAF
TRBV6-6,TRBJ1-5,ASSYSTGAGDQPQH
TRBV19,TRBJ1-5,ASRGQELINQPQH
TRBV7-9,TRBJ2-3,ASSSKRGGTDTQY
TRBV7-2,TRBJ2-5,ASSPSGTGVEETQY
TRBV10-1,TRBJ1-1,ASSEPLGVPNTEAF
TRBV19,TRBJ2-3,ASSIGGLEDTQY
TRBV6-6,TRBJ2-5,ASSLAGGGETQY
TRBV24-1,TRBJ1-2,ATSEGAGRYT
TRBV30,TRBJ2-7,AWSVRGEQQY
TRBV5-1,TRBJ1-1,ASSPTGGVGNTEAF
TRBV4-2,TRBJ1-2,ASSQLGTALNYGYT
TRBV15,TRBJ1-5,ATSRKVRGMTESNQPQH
TRBV18,TRBJ1-5,ASSQSGTAGYQPQH
TRBV2,TRBJ1-4,ASSEALTRGEKLF
TRBV21-1,TRBJ2-5,ASSKEGGQGRETQY
TRBV2,TRBJ2-1,ASSVRAGGFFNEQF
TRBV5-8,TRBJ2-3,ASSMGEWSTDTQY